One sample yielded the 16 T cell receptor beta chains listed below, sequenced in a study of cytomegalovirus exposure and HLA in healthy donors. Primers: 60 Vbeta forward and 13 Jbeta reverse. Some clones are missing from TCRdb's copy, which holds only in-frame ones; the method was immunoSEQ multiplex PCR. The sample consists of 100,000 to 150,000 clones, about 74% of them appearing once. Sample: PBMCs. These receptors originate from a woman aged 45-59 years in good health and CMV-seropositive.

V and J are TRBV5-1 and TRBJ2-7; 8 bases agree with TRBD2. V lost 4 bases, J lost 0 bases, and 6 bases stayed unmatched. The CDR3 consists of 15 residues. Looked up from germline, CDR1 is SGHRS and CDR2 is YFSETQ. The DNA for the CDR3 is TGCGCCAGCAGCCCGATAGCGGGGAGCTCCTACGAGCAGTACTTC. This sequence encodes CASSPIAGSSYEQYF.

This clone was detected only once. This rearrangement joins TRBV5-1 to TRBJ2-2; a weak D match, TRBD2 (5 bases). This CDR3 has 15 residues. Germline lookup yields CDR1 SGHRS and CDR2 YFSETQ. V shed 0 bases and J shed 3 bases, with 9 bases lying between them. The CDR3 loop is CASSLGGSDTGELFF. The CDR3 DNA follows: TGCGCCAGCAGCTTGGGCGGGTCGGACACCGGGGAGCTGTTTTTT.

This clone was seen only a few times. The rearrangement links TRBV7-8 to TRBJ2-5; no clear D gene. Gene TRBJ2-7 matches the end of the DNA better, so the J call may be wrong. The CDR3 runs 12 residues. Germline values: CDR1 SGHVS, CDR2 FQNEAQ. CDR3 sequence reads: CASSTQDYEQYF. In DNA, the CDR3 is TGTGCCAGCAGCACACAAGACTACGAGCAGTACTTC.

The rearrangement uses TRBV6-5 and TRBJ1-1; 8 positions match TRBD1. The V gene end was trimmed by 4 bases and the J gene end by 1 base; junction bases not matched to a gene: 5. This CDR3 region has 15 residues. Germline CDR1 is MNHEY and CDR2 is SVGAGI. In nucleotides, the CDR3 is TGTGCCAGCAGTTGGACAGGGAGGGAGAACACTGAAGCTTTCTTT. Translation: CASSWTGRENTEAFF.

This clone has only one observation. The chain carries TRBV19 and TRBJ1-5, with D perhaps TRBD1 (5 bases). The CDR3 spans 16 residues. V dropped 5 bases and J dropped 2 bases, with 16 bases sitting between them. Per the germline V gene, CDR1 is LNHDA and CDR2 is SQIVND (reference sequence). CDR3 in amino acids: CASSSIGTSGNQPQHF. The CDR3 DNA is TGTGCCAGTAGTTCTATAGGGACTAGTGGCAATCAGCCCCAGCATTTT.

The rearrangement uses TRBV2 and TRBJ2-7; the D gene is possibly TRBD1 (6 bases). The V end was cut by 4 bases, the J end by 3 bases, with 16 bases between. The CDR3 totals 15 residues. Per germline, CDR1 SNHLY and CDR2 FYNNEI. The CDR3 loop is CASSGPGQFFYEQYF. CDR3 in DNA: TGTGCCAGCAGTGGCCCTGGACAGTTCTTCTACGAGCAGTACTTC.

The V call is TRBV19, the J call TRBJ1-1; the match to TRBD1 covers 10 bases. With 6 bases clipped from V and 4 bases from J, the junction kept 8 bases outside the gene matches. The germline gives CDR1 LNHDA, CDR2 SQIVND (reference sequence). CDR3 length equals 15 residues. The chain's CDR3 is CASSRGQGDGTEAFF. In DNA, the CDR3 is TGTGCCAGTAGCCGAGGACAGGGGGATGGCACTGAAGCTTTCTTT.

The chain is built from TRBV10-2 and TRBJ1-2; TRBD1 matches at 9 bases. After removal of 1 base from V and 3 bases from J, the junction contained 6 bases not matched to a gene. The CDR3 consists of 16 residues. Germline CDR1 WSHSY, CDR2 SAAADI. The CDR3 DNA reads TGCGCCAGCAGTGAGTTTGGACAGGGGAGGGACTATGGCTACACCTTC. This codes for CASSEFGQGRDYGYTF.

The rearrangement links TRBV6-1 to TRBJ2-7; maybe TRBD2 (5 bases). CDR3 length equals 14 residues. V dropped 2 bases and J dropped 9 bases, with 17 bases sitting between them. Germline V gene lookup returns CDR1 MNHNS and CDR2 SASEGT. CDR3 protein: CASSELAVRGGQYF. Written as DNA, the CDR3 is TGTGCCAGCAGTGAATTGGCCGTCCGGGGTGGGCAGTACTTC.

The chain links TRBV7-8 to TRBJ2-5; 10 positions agree with TRBD1. The J call could be wrong; TRBJ2-7 is a better fit for the DNA end. The V gene's germline CDR1 is SGHVS and CDR2 FQNEAQ. The CDR3 covers 18 residues. As DNA, the CDR3 is TGTGCCAGCAGCGGGCGACAGGGGGCCCTGCTTAGCTCCTACGAGCAGTACTTC. Protein sequence: CASSGRQGALLSSYEQYF.

The chain carries TRBV14 and TRBJ2-7; possibly TRBD2 for D (6 bases). The CDR3 has 14 amino acids. V was shortened by 1 base and J by 2 bases, with 9 bases between the two germline ends. Germline V gene lookup returns CDR1 SGHDN and CDR2 FVKESK. The DNA of the CDR3 is TGTGCCAGCAGCCAAGGTAGCGGCACCTACGAGCAGTACTTC. Its protein is CASSQGSGTYEQYF.

In DNA form, the CDR3 reads TGTGCCAGTCAGGGGTCCAGCACCGGGGAGCTGTTTTTT. It is translated as CASQGSSTGELFF. The gene calls are TRBV7-9 and TRBJ2-2; tentative D call: TRBD1 (6 bases). Between the trimmed V and J ends, which lost 9 bases and 4 bases, there was a span of 12 bases. This CDR3 is 13 amino acids long. In germline, CDR1 is SEHNR, CDR2 FQNEAQ (reference sequence). Drawing the rest from reference TRBV7-9 and TRBJ2-2, the complete variable domain is DTGVSQNPRHKITKRGQNVTFRCDPISEHNRLYWYRQTLGQGPEFLTYFQNEAQLEKSRLLSDRFSAERPKGSFSTLEIQRTEQGDSAMYLCASQGSSTGELFFGEGSRLTVL.

The V call is TRBV4-3, the J call TRBJ2-3; 7 bases line up with TRBD2. CDR3 length: 16 residues. CDR1 and CDR2 from the germline V gene are LGHNA and YSLEER. V lost 1 base and J lost 5; bases outside the gene matches: 9. The CDR3 DNA reads TGCGCCAGCAGCCAAGGGGGAGGGGCGAGGATAGATACGCAGTATTTT. Translating gives CASSQGGGARIDTQYF.

This chain joins TRBV19 and TRBJ2-3; TRBD2 agrees at 8 bases. With 10 bases clipped from V and 1 base from J, the junction kept 4 bases outside the gene matches. The CDR3 is made up of 13 amino acids. The germline V gene encodes CDR1 LNHDA and CDR2 SQIVND (reference sequence). The CDR3 bases are TGTGCCACCCAGACTAGCGGCACAGATACGCAGTATTTT. This sequence encodes CATQTSGTDTQYF. Combining the CDR3 with reference TRBV19 and TRBJ2-3 gives the whole variable domain DGGITQSPKYLFRKEGQNVTLSCEQNLNHDAMYWYRQDPGQGLRLIYYSQIVNDFQKGDIAEGYSVSREKKESFPLTVTSAQKNPTAFYLCATQTSGTDTQYFGPGTRLTVL.

The chain combines TRBV6-1 with TRBJ2-3, with 11 bases identical to TRBD2. CDR3 length: 18 residues. Germline V gene data show CDR1 as MNHNS and CDR2 as SASEGT. V lost 2 bases and J lost 2; bases outside the gene matches: 9. CDR3 bases: TGTGCCAGCAGTGAAAGCATTAGCGGGGGGGACTACACAGATACGCAGTATTTT. Translated, it gives CASSESISGGDYTDTQYF.

This clone has only a few counts. This chain's CDR3 is CASSRDRATGELFF. CDR3 nucleotide sequence: TGCGCCAGCAGCCGGGACAGGGCCACCGGGGAGCTGTTTTTT. The V gene is TRBV5-1, the J gene TRBJ2-2; 9 bases are shared with TRBD1. V lost 4 bases to trimming and J lost 4 bases; unmatched junction nucleotides: 2. CDR1 is SGHRS, CDR2 YFSETQ, per germline. This CDR3 region has 14 residues.